The following is a T cell receptor beta chain sequence with its context. Its target is not known. Germline CDR1 and CDR2: MNHNS and SASEGT. The CDR3 is 18 residues long. The germline V and J ends were trimmed by 4 bases and 7 bases, with 26 bases remaining between them. These data are taken from a study of lymphopenia after photon versus proton radiotherapy. Study results and caveats: Oligoclonal CD8+ Temra expansion after nadir drove photon patients' diversity drop.

The assay was immunoSEQ multiplex PCR, and TCRdb's table has in-frame clones only and misses some. Among approximately 150,000 clones listed, about 85% were seen once. The sequencing here drew on peripheral blood, taken from a patient treated with photon-based radiotherapy. This TCR was sampled from a man in his fifties or sixties with gastric cancer. The V call is TRBV6-1, the J call TRBJ1-5; TRBD1 might be the D (5 bases). The chain's CDR3 is CASSASRIGTAIWQPQHF. CDR3 DNA sequence: TGTGCCAGCAGTGCTTCGAGGATAGGGACGGCTATCTGGCAGCCCCAGCATTTT.